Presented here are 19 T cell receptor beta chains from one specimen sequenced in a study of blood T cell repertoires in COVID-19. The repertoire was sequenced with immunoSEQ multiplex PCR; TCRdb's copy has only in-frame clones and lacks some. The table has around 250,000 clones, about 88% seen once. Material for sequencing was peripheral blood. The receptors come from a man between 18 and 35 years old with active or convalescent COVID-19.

CDR3 region: CASSSDRNQPQHF. The CDR3 DNA reads TGTGCCAGCAGTTCGGACAGAAATCAGCCCCAGCATTTT. This chain links TRBV12-3 or TRBV12-4 with TRBJ1-5; possible D gene TRBD1, 6 bases. The CDR3 extends over 13 amino acids. V was pared by 4 bases and J by 4 bases, with 8 bases between.

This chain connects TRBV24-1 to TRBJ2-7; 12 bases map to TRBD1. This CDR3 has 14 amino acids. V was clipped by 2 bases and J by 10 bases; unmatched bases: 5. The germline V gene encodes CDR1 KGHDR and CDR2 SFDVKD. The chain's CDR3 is CATSDSPGQGAQYF. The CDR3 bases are TGTGCCACCAGTGATTCACCGGGACAGGGGGCTCAGTACTTC.

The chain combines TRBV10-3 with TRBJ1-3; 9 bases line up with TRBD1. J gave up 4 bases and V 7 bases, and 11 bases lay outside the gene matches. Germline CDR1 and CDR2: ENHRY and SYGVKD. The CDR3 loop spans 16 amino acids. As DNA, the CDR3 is TGTGCCATCAAACAACCGGGACAGGGCGTCGGAAACACCATATATTTT. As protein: CAIKQPGQGVGNTIYF.

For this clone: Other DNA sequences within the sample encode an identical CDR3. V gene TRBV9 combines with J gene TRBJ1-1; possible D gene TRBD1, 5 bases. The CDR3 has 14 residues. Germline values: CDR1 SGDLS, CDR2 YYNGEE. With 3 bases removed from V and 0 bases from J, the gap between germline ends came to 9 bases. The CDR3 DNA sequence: TGTGCCAGCAGCGGTGACAGCCTGAACACTGAAGCTTTCTTT. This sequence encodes CASSGDSLNTEAFF.

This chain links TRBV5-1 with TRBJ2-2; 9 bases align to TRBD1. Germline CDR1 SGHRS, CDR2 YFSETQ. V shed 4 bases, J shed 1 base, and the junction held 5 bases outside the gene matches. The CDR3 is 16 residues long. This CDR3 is CASSATGGMNTGELFF. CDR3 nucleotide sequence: TGCGCCAGCAGCGCCACAGGGGGCATGAACACCGGGGAGCTGTTTTTT.

CDR3 sequence reads: CASSYRGGLDTQYF. In nucleotides, the CDR3 is TGTGCCAGCAGTTATCGAGGGGGCTTAGATACGCAGTATTTT. This chain links TRBV6-5 with TRBJ2-3, with TRBD1 matching over 7 bases. Germline CDR1 is MNHEY and CDR2 is SVGAGI. V shed 3 bases, J shed 5 bases, and the junction held 5 bases outside the gene matches. This CDR3 has 14 amino acids.

CDR3 bases: TGTGCCAGTAGTACCCAACTAGTACAGCCCCAGCATTTT. It encodes CASSTQLVQPQHF. The genes are TRBV19 and TRBJ1-5; D unclear. The CDR3 sequence is 13 residues long. Germline values: CDR1 LNHDA, CDR2 SQIVND (reference sequence). The V and J ends lost 4 bases and 7 bases respectively, with 11 bases between them.

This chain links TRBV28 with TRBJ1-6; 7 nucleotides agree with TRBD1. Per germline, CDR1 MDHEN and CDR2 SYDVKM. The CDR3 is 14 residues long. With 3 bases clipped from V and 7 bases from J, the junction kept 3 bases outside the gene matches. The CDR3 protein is CASSLGQRNSPLHF. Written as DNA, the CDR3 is TGTGCCAGCAGTTTGGGACAGAGAAATTCACCCCTCCACTTT.

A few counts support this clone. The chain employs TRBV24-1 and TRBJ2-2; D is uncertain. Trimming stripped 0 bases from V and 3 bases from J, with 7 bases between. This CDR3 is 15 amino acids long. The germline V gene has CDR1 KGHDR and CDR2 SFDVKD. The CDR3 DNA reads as TGTGCCACCAGTGATTTGTGGTCGGACACCGGGGAGCTGTTTTTT. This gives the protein CATSDLWSDTGELFF.

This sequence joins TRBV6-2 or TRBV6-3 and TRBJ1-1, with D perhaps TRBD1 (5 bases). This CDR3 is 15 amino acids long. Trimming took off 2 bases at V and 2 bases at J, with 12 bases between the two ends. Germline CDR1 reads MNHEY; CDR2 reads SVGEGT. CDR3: CASSYGEQVNTEAFF. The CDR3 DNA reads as TGTGCCAGCAGTTACGGGGAACAGGTCAACACTGAAGCTTTCTTT.

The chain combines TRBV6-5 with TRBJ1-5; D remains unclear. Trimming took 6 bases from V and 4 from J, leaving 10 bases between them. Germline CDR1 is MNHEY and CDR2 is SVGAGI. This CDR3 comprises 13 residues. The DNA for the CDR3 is TGTGCCAGCAGACAAAACGTAAATCAGCCCCAGCATTTT. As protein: CASRQNVNQPQHF.

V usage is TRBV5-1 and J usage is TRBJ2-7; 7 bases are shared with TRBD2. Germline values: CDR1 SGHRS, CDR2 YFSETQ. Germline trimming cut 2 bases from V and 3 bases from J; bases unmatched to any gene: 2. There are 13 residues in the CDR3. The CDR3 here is CASSLGTNYEQYF. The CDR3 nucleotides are TGCGCCAGCAGCTTAGGGACTAACTACGAGCAGTACTTC.

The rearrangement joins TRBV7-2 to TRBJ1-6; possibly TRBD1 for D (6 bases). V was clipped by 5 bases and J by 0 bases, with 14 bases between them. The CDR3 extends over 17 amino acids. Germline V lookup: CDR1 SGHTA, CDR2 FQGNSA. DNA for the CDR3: TGTGCCAGCAGCCCGGGACAACTAAGCTCCTATAATTCACCCCTCCACTTT. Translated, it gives CASSPGQLSSYNSPLHF.

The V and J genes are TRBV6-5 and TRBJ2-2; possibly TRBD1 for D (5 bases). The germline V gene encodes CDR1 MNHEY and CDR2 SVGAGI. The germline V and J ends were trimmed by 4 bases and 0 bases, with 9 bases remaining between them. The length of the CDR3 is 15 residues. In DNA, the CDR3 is TGTGCCAGCAGTTTAATAGGGGCGAACACCGGGGAGCTGTTTTTT. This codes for CASSLIGANTGELFF.

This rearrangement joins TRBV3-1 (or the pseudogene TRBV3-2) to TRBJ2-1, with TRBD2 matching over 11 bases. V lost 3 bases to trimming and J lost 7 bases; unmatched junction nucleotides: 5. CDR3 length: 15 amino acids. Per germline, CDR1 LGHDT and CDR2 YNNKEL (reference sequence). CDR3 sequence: CASSHWTSGFNEQFF. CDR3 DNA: TGTGCCAGCAGCCATTGGACTAGCGGGTTTAATGAGCAGTTCTTC.

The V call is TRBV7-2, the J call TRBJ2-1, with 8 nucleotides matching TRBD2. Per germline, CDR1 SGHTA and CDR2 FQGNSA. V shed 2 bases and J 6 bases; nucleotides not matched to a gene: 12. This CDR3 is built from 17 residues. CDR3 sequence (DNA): TGTGCCAGCAGCTTAAGCCCGGGAGGGTCTACCGCCAATGAGCAGTTCTTC. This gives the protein CASSLSPGGSTANEQFF.

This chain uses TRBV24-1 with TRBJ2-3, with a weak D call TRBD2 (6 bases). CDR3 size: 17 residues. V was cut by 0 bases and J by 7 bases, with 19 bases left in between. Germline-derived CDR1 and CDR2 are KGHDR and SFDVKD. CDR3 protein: CATSDLPRDSRTNTQYF. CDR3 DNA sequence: TGTGCCACCAGTGATTTGCCACGGGACTCCCGCACTAATACGCAGTATTTT.

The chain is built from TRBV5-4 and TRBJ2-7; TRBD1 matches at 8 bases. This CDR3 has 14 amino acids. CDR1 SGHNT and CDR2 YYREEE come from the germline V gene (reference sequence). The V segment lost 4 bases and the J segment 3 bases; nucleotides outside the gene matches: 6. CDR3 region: CASSPQGVDYEQYF. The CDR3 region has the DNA TGTGCCAGCAGCCCACAGGGGGTAGACTACGAGCAGTACTTC.

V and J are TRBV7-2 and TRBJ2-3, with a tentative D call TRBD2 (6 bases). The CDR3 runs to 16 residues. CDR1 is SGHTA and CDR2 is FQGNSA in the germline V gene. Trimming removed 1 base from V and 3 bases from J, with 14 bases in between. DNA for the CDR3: TGTGCCAGCAGCTTAGGGGCCCTAGCGATAACAGATACGCAGTATTTT. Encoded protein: CASSLGALAITDTQYF.